This T cell receptor (beta chain) came from a study of T cells in localized non-small cell lung cancer. Whole-study findings and limits: A median of about 58 of the top 100 tumor clones appeared in adjacent lung, which was paired and uninvolved.

CDR3 length equals 14 residues. Germline V gives CDR1 SGHRS, CDR2 YFSETQ. With 3 bases clipped from V and 6 bases from J, the junction kept 4 bases outside the gene matches. Sequencing was performed with immunoSEQ multiplex PCR; in TCRdb, only in-frame clones are kept and a portion is missing. Of about 15,000 clones listed, around 90% were seen once; the top ten hold about 1.2%. A note on this clone: Its antigen is unidentified.

The V call is TRBV5-1, the J call TRBJ2-7; 12 nucleotides align to TRBD1. The sequencing used peripheral blood mononuclear cells, collected before any cancer treatment. The receptor was derived from a woman aged 35-75 years with stage III lung adenocarcinoma. CDR3 in DNA: TGCGCCAGCAGCTCCGGGACAGGGGGCTCCGAGCAGTACTTC. Amino acid sequence: CASSSGTGGSEQYF.